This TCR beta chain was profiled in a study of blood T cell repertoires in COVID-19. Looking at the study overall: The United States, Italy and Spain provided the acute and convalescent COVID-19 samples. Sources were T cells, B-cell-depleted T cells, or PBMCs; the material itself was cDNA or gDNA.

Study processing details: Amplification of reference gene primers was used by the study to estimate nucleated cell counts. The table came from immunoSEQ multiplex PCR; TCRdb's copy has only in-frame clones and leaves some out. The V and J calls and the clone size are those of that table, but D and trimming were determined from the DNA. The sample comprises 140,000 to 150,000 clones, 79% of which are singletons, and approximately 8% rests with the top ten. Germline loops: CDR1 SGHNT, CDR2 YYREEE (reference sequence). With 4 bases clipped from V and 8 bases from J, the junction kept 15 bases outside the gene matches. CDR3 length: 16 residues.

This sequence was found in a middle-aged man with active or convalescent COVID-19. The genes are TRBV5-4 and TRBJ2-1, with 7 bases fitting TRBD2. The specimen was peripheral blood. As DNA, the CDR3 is TGTGCCAGCAGCCCAACGGGACTAAGGGCCTTCGATGAGCAGTTCTTC. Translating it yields CASSPTGLRAFDEQFF.